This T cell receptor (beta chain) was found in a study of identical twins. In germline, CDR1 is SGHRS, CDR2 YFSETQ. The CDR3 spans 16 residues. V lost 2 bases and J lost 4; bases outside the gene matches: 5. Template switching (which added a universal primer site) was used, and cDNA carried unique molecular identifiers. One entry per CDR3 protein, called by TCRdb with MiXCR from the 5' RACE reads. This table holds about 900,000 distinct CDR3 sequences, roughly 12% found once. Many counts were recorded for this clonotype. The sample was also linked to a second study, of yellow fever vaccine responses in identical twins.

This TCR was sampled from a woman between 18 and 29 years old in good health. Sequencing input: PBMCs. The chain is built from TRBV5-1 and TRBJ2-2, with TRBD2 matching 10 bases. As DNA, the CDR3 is TGCGCCAGCAGCTTCCCGGGACTAGCGACCACCGGGGAGCTGTTTTTT. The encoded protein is CASSFPGLATTGELFF.